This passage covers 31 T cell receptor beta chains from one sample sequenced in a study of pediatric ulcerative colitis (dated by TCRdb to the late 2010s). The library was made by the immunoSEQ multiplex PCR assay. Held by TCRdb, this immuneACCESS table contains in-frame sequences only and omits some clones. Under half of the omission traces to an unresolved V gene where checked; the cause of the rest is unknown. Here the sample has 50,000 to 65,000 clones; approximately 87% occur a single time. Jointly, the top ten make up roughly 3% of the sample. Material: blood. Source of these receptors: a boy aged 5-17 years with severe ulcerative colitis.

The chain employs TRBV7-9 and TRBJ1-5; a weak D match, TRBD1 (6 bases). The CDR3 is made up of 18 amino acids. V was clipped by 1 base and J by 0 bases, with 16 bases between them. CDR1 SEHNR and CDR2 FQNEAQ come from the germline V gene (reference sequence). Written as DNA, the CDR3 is TGTGCCAGCAGCTTAGGAACAGGGCCCGGGGCTAGCAATCAGCCCCAGCATTTT. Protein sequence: CASSLGTGPGASNQPQHF. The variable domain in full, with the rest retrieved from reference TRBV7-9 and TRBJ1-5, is DTGVSQNPRHKITKRGQNVTFRCDPISEHNRLYWYRQTLGQGPEFLTYFQNEAQLEKSRLLSDRFSAERPKGSFSTLEIQRTEQGDSAMYLCASSLGTGPGASNQPQHFGDGTRLSIL.

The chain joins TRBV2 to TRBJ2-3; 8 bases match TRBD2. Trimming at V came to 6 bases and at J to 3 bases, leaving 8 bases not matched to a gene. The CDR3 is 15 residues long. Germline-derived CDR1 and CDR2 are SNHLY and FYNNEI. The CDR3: CASSPREGGTDTQYF. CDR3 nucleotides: TGTGCCAGCAGCCCCCGGGAGGGAGGAACAGATACGCAGTATTTT.

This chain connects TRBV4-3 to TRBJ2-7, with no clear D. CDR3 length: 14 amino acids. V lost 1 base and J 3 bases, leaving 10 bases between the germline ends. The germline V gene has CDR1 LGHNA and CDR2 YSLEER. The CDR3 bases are TGCGCCAGCAGCCAAGGCCAGCTAGGCTACGAGCAGTACTTC. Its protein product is CASSQGQLGYEQYF.

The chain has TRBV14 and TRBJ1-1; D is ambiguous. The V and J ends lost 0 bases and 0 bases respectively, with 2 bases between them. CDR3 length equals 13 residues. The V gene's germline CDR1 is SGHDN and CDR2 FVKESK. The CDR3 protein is CASSQDLNTEAFF. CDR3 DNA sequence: TGTGCCAGCAGCCAAGATTTGAACACTGAAGCTTTCTTT.

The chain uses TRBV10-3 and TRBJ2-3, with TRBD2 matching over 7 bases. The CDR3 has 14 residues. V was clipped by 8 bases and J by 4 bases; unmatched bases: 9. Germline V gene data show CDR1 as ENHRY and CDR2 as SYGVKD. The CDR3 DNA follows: TGTGCCATCGGTCGCGGCGGGAGCGCAGATACGCAGTATTTT. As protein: CAIGRGGSADTQYF.

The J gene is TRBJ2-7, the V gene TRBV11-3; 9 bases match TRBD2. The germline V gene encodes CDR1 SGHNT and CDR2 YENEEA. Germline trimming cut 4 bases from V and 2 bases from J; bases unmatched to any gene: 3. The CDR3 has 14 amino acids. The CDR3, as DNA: TGTGCCAGCAGCTCTAGCGGGGCACCCTACGAGCAGTACTTC. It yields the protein CASSSSGAPYEQYF.

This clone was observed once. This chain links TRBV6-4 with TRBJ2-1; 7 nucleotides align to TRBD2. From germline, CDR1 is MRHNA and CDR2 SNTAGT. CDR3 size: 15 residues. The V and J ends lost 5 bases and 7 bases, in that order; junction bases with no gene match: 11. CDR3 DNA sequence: TGTGCCAGCAGTACGCTAGCGGACGGGGGGAATGAGCAGTTCTTC. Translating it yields CASSTLADGGNEQFF.

The DNA for the CDR3 is TGCAGCGTTGAAGATCCCCTCGGACTAGCCGGGGAGCTGTTTTTT. Protein sequence: CSVEDPLGLAGELFF. The chain has TRBV29-1 and TRBJ2-2; TRBD2 matches at 7 bases. The V and J ends lost 0 bases and 6 bases, in that order; junction bases with no gene match: 7. The CDR3 is made up of 15 amino acids. CDR1 and CDR2 (germline): SQVTM, ANQGSEA.

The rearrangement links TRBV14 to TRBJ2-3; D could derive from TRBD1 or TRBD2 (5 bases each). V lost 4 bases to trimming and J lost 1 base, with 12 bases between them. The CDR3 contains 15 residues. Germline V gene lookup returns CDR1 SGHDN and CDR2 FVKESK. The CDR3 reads CASSLGTLGTDTQYF. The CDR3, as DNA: TGTGCCAGCAGCCTCGGGACCCTAGGCACAGATACGCAGTATTTT.

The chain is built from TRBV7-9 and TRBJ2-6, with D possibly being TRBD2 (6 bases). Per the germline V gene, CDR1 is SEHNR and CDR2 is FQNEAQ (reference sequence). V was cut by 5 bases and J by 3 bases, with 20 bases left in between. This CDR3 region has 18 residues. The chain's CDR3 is CASSRNGGFLFGANVLTF. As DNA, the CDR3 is TGTGCCAGCAGCCGTAACGGGGGATTCCTATTTGGGGCCAACGTCCTGACTTTC.

The CDR3 here is CASSRPWDNTIYF. The DNA of the CDR3 is TGTGCCAGTAGTAGACCTTGGGATAACACCATATATTTT. The chain couples TRBV19 to TRBJ1-3; D not certain. The CDR3 is 13 amino acids. Germline assignment: CDR1 LNHDA and CDR2 SQIVND (reference sequence). Trimming stripped 4 bases from V and 7 bases from J, with 11 bases between.

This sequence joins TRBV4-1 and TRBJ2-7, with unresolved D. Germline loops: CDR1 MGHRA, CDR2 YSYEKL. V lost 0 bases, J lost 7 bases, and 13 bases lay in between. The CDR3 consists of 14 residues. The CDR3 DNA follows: TGCGCCAGCAGCCAAGAAGGCCCGGGCTGGGAGCAGTACTTC. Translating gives CASSQEGPGWEQYF.

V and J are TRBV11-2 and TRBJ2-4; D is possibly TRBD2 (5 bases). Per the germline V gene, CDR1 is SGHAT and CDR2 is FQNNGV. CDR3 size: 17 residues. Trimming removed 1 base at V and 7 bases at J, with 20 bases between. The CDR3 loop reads CASSLGPIVTPGNIQYF. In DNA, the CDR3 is TGTGCCAGCAGCTTAGGCCCGATAGTAACCCCGGGGAACATTCAGTACTTC.

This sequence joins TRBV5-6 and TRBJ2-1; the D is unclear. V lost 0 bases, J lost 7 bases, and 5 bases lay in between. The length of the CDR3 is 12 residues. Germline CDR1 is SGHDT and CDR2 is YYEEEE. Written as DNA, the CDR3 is TGTGCCAGCAGCTTGGCCGGGAATGAGCAGTTCTTC. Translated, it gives CASSLAGNEQFF.

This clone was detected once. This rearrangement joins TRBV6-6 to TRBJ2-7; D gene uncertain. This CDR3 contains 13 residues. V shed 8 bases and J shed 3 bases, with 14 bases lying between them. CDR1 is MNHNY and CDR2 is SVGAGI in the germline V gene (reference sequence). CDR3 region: CASGTGNHYEQYF. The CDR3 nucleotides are TGTGCCAGCGGCACCGGAAATCACTACGAGCAGTACTTC.

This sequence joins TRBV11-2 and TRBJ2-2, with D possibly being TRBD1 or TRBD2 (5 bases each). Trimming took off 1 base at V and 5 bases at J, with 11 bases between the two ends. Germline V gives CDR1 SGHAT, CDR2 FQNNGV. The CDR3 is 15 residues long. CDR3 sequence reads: CASSLVKGRTGELFF. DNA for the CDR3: TGTGCCAGCAGCTTAGTTAAGGGACGGACCGGGGAGCTGTTTTTT.

DNA of the CDR3: TGTGCCAGCAGTTTCAACCCAGGGCTGAACACTGAAGCTTTCTTT. Translating it yields CASSFNPGLNTEAFF. The rearrangement uses TRBV27 and TRBJ1-1, with D possibly matching TRBD1 (5 bases). There are 15 residues in the CDR3. V lost 3 bases to trimming and J lost 0 bases, with 11 bases between them. Per germline, CDR1 MNHEY and CDR2 SMNVEV (reference sequence).

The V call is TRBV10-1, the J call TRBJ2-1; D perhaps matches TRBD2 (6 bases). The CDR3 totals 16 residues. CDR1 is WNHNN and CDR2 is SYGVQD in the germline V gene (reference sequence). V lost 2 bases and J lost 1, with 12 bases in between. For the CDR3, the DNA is TGCGCCAGCAGTGAGGGATTGGGGGGATCCTACAATGAGCAGTTCTTC. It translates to CASSEGLGGSYNEQFF.

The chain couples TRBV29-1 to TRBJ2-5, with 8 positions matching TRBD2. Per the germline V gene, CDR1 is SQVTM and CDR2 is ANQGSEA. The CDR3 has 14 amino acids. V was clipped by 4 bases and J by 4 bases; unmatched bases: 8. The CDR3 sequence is CSVAGGPGRETQYF. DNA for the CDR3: TGCAGCGTTGCGGGGGGGCCAGGGCGAGAGACCCAGTACTTC. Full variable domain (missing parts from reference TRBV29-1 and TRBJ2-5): SAVISQKPSRDICQRGTSLTIQCQVDSQVTMMFWYRQQPGQSLTLIATANQGSEATYESGFVIDKFPISRPNLTFSTLTVSNMSPEDSSIYLCSVAGGPGRETQYFGPGTRLLVL.

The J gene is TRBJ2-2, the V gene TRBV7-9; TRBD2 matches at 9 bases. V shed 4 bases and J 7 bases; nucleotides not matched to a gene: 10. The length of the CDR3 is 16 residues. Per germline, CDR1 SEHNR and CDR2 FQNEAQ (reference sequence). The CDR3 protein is CASSWGSGSGIGELFF. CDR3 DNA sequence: TGTGCCAGCAGCTGGGGTAGCGGGAGCGGGATCGGGGAGCTGTTTTTT. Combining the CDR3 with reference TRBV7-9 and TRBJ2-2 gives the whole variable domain DTGVSQNPRHKITKRGQNVTFRCDPISEHNRLYWYRQTLGQGPEFLTYFQNEAQLEKSRLLSDRFSAERPKGSFSTLEIQRTEQGDSAMYLCASSWGSGSGIGELFFGEGSRLTVL.

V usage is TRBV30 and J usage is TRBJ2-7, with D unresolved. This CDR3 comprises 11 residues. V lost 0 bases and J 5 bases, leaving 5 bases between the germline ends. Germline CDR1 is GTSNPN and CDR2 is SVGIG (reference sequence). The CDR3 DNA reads TGTGCCTGGAGTGTATTGGACGAGCAGTACTTC. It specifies CAWSVLDEQYF.

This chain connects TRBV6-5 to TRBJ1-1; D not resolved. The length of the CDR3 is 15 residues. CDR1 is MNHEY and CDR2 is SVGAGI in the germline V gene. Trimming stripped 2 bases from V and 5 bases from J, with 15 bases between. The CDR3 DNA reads TGTGCCAGCAGTTACAAGGGCGGGTCGATGACTGAAGCTTTCTTT. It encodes CASSYKGGSMTEAFF.

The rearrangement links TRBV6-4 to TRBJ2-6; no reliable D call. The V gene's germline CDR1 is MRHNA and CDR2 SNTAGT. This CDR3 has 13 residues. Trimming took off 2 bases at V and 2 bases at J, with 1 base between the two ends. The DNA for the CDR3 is TGTGCCAGCAGTGACACTGGGGCCAACGTCCTGACTTTC. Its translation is CASSDTGANVLTF.

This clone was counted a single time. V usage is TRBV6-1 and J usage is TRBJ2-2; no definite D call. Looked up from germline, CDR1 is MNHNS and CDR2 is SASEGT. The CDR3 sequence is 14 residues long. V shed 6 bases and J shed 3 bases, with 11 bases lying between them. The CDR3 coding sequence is TGTGCCAGCAGACCGGGTTCGGACACCGGGGAGCTGTTTTTT. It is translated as CASRPGSDTGELFF.

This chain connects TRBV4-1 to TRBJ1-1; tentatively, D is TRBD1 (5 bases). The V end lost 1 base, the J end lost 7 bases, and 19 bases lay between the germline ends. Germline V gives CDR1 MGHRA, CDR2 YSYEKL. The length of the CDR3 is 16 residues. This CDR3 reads CASSQVWDLRNREAFF. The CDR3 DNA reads TGCGCCAGCAGCCAAGTTTGGGACCTACGGAACCGTGAAGCTTTCTTT.

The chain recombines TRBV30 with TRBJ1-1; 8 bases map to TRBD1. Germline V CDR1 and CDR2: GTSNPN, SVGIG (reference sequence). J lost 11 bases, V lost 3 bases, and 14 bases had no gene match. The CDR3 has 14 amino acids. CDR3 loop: CAWRARTGTEGAFF. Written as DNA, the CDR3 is TGTGCCTGGAGGGCCCGGACAGGGACGGAAGGGGCTTTCTTT.

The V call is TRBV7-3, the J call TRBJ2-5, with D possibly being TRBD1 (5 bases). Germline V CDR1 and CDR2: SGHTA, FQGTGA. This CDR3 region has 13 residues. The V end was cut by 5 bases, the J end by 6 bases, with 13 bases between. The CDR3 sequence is CASSPQGAKTQYF. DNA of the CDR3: TGTGCCAGCAGCCCGCAGGGTGCGAAGACCCAGTACTTC.

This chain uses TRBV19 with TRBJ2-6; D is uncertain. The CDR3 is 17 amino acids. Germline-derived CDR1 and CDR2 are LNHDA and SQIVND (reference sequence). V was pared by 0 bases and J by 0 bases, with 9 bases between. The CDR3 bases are TGTGCCAGTAGTATAGACGGAGTACCCTCTGGGGCCAACGTCCTGACTTTC. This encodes CASSIDGVPSGANVLTF.

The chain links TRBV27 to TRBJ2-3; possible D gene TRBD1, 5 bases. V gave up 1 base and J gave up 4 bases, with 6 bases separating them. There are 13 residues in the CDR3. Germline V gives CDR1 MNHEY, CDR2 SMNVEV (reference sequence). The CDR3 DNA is TGTGCCAGCAGTTTATTGGGGCCAGATACGCAGTATTTT. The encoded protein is CASSLLGPDTQYF.

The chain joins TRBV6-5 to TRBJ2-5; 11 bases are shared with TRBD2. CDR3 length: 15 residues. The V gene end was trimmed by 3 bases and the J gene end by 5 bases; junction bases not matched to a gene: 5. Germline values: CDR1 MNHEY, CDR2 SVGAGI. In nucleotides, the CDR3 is TGTGCCAGCAGTTATGCTACTAGCGGGGGCGAGACCCAGTACTTC. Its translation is CASSYATSGGETQYF.

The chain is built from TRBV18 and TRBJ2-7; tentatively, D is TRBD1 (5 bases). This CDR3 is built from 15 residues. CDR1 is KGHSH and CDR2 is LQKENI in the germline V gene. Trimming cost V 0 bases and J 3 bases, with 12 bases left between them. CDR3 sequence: CASSPPYSGIYEQYF. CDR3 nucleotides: TGTGCCAGCTCACCACCGTATTCAGGGATCTACGAGCAGTACTTC.